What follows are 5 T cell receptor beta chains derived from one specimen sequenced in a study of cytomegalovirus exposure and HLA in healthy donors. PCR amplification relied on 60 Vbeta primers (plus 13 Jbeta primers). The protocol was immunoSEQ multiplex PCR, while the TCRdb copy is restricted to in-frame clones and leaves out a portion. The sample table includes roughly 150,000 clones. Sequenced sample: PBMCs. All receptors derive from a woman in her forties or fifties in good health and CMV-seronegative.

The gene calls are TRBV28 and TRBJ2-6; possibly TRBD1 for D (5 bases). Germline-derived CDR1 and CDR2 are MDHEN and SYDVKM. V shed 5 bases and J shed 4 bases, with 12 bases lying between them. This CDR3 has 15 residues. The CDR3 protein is CASSPQRTGANVLTF. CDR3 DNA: TGTGCCAGCAGTCCCCAACGGACAGGGGCCAACGTCCTGACTTTC.

CDR3 in amino acids: CASSLMSGSEQYF. CDR3 sequence (DNA): TGTGCCAGCAGTTTAATGAGCGGGAGCGAGCAGTACTTC. The chain links TRBV28 to TRBJ2-7; TRBD2 matches 8 bases. From germline, CDR1 is MDHEN and CDR2 SYDVKM. This CDR3 has 13 residues. The J segment lost 6 bases and the V segment lost 2 bases, leaving 3 bases of the junction unmatched. Full variable domain (remainder filled in from reference TRBV28 and TRBJ2-7): DVKVTQSSRYLVKRTGEKVFLECVQDMDHENMFWYRQDPGLGLRLIYFSYDVKMKEKGDIPEGYSVSREKKERFSLILESASTNQTSMYLCASSLMSGSEQYFGPGTRLTVT.

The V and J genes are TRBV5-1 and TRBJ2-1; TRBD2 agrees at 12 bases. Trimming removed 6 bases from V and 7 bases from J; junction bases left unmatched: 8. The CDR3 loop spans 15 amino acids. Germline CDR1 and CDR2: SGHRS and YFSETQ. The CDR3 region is CASNPLAGGSNEQFF. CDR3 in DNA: TGCGCCAGCAACCCCCTAGCGGGAGGGTCTAATGAGCAGTTCTTC. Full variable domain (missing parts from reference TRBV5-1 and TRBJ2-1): KAGVTQTPRYLIKTRGQQVTLSCSPISGHRSVSWYQQTPGQGLQFLFEYFSETQRNKGNFPGRFSGRQFSNSRSEMNVSTLELGDSALYLCASNPLAGGSNEQFFGPGTRLTVL.

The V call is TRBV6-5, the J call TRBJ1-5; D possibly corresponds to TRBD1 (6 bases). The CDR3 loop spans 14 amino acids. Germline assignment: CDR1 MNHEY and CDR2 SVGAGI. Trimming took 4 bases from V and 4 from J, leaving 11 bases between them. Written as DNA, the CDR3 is TGTGCCAGCAGTTCTAGGGGGTTTAATCAGCCCCAGCATTTT. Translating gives CASSSRGFNQPQHF.

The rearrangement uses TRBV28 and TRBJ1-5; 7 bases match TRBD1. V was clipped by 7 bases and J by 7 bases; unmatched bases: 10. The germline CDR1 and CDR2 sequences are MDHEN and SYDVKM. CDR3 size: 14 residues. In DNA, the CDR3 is TGTGCCAGCACCCTGGGCAGGGGGATCCAGCCCCAGCATTTT. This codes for CASTLGRGIQPQHF.